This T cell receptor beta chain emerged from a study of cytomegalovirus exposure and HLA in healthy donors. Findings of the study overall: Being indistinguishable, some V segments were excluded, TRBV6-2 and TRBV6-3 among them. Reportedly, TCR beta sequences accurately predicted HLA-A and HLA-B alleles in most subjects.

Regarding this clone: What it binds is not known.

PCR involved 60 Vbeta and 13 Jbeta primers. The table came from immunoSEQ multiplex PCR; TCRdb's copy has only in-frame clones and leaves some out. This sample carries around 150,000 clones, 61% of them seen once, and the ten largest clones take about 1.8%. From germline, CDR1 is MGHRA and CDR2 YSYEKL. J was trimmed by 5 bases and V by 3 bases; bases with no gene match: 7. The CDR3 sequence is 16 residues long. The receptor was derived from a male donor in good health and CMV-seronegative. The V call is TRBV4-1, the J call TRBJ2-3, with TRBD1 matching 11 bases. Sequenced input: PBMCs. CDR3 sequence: CASSHHGQGAGDTQYF. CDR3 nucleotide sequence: TGCGCCAGCAGCCACCACGGACAGGGGGCTGGAGATACGCAGTATTTT.